The present T cell receptor beta chain was sequenced within a study of blood T cells in healthy people across ages. Whole-study results and caveats: The authors considered diversity estimates from one million T cells to be underestimates.

Notes on this clonotype: Antigen specificity is unknown. Being one base from a much bigger clone, this may be a read error.

Germline-derived CDR1 and CDR2 are MNHEY and SVGEGT. V lost 6 bases and J lost 8; bases outside the gene matches: 2. The CDR3 sequence is 11 residues long. Next came a second PCR, run for roughly 6 to 11 cycles, which used a sample-barcoded 5' primer along with a J-beta primer mix. TCRdb ran MiXCR on the 5' RACE reads and lists one entry per CDR3 protein. Of 900,000 to 950,000 distinct CDR3 sequences listed, 25% to 35% are singletons. The same specimen was also included in a second study, on T cells of mothers and their children. This second report adds: Sequencing got over 9.5 million TCR beta CDR3 reads from each mother and about 3.1 million from each child. In both related and unrelated pairs, TCR recombination output is shaped similarly by thymic selection. The overlap seen between related mothers and children slightly exceeded that of unrelated pairs, though not significantly.

Sequencing used blood. The sequence came from a woman aged 40 to 55 in good health. This rearrangement joins TRBV6-2 or TRBV6-3 to TRBJ1-2, with TRBD1 matching over 8 bases. The CDR3 region has the DNA TGTGCCAGCAGAGGACAGGGAGGCTACACCTTC. This gives the protein CASRGQGGYTF.